Given below is one TCR beta chain in context. These data come from a study of blood T cell repertoires in COVID-19. The table came from immunoSEQ multiplex PCR; TCRdb's copy has only in-frame clones and leaves some out. The sample lists roughly 700,000 clones; over 80% were seen once. The germline CDR1 and CDR2 sequences are LNHDA and SQIVND (reference sequence). Trimming removed 3 bases at V and 5 bases at J, with 16 bases between. This CDR3 comprises 15 residues. The sequenced material came from peripheral blood. The chain recombines TRBV19 with TRBJ1-2; D call uncertain. The source is a woman aged 18-30 years with acute or convalescent COVID-19. The CDR3 bases are TGTGCCAGTAGTATTCCGGGAGGACGGTATTATGGCTACACCTTC. Protein: CASSIPGGRYYGYTF.